The T cell receptor beta chain described here comes from a study of blood T cells in healthy people across ages. The CDR3 covers 15 residues. Germline CDR1 SGHKS, CDR2 YYEKEE (reference sequence). The V and J ends lost 1 base and 2 bases respectively, with 10 bases between them. Study-level points and caveats: Compared with aged donors, long-lived donors showed fewer expanded clones, suggesting selection. Older age coincided with a roughly linear decline in TCR beta diversity per million T cells. PBMC samples, being unsorted, prevented any conclusive comparison of naive and antigen-experienced cells.

A sample-barcoded 5' primer and a J-beta primer mix were used in a second PCR of about 7 to 12 cycles. TCRdb ran MiXCR on the 5' RACE reads and lists one entry per CDR3 protein. The repertoire holds fewer than 900,000 distinct CDR3 sequences, with about 37% as singletons. This clonotype appeared a few times. As yet, its antigen is unknown. Sample: blood. This clonotype was sampled from a man aged 18 to 29 in good health. The J gene is TRBJ1-5, the V gene TRBV5-5, with a weak D call TRBD1 (6 bases). The CDR3 region has the DNA TGTGCCAGCAGCTTGCCGGGGGCAGGCAATCAGCCCCAGCATTTT. Amino acid sequence: CASSLPGAGNQPQHF.